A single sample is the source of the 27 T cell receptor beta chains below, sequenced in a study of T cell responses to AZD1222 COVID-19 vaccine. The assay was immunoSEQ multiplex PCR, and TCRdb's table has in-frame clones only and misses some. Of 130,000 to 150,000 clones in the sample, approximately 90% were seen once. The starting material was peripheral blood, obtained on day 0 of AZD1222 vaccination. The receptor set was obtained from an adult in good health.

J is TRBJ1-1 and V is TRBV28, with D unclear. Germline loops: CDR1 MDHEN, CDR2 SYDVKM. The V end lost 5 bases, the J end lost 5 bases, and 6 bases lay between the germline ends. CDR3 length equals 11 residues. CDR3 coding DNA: TGTGCCAGCAGTCCCTTAACTGAAGCTTTCTTT. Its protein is CASSPLTEAFF.

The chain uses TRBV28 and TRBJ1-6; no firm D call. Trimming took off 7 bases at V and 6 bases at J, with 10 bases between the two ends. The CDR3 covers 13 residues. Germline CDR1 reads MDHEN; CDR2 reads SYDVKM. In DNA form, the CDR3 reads TGTGCCAGCATAGAAAGCGTTAATTCACCCCTCCACTTT. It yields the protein CASIESVNSPLHF.

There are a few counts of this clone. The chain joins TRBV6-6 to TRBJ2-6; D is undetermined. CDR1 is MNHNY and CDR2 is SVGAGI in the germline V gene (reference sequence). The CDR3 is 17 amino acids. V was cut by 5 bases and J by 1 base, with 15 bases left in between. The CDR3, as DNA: TGTGCCAGCAGTGGATCCTCACGGAAGTCTGGGGCCAACGTCCTGACTTTC. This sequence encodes CASSGSSRKSGANVLTF.

DNA for the CDR3: TGCGCCAGCAGCTTGGGGCACTACGAGCAGTACTTC. Translating it yields CASSLGHYEQYF. This rearrangement joins TRBV5-1 to TRBJ2-7; D gene uncertain. The CDR3 consists of 12 residues. The germline V gene has CDR1 SGHRS and CDR2 YFSETQ. V lost 0 bases and J lost 3, with 4 bases in between. Combining the CDR3 with reference TRBV5-1 and TRBJ2-7 gives the whole variable domain KAGVTQTPRYLIKTRGQQVTLSCSPISGHRSVSWYQQTPGQGLQFLFEYFSETQRNKGNFPGRFSGRQFSNSRSEMNVSTLELGDSALYLCASSLGHYEQYFGPGTRLTVT.

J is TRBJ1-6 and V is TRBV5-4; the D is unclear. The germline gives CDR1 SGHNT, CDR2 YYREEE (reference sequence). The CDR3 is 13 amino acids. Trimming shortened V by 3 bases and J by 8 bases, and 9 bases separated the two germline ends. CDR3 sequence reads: CASSSDRYSPLHF. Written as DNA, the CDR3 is TGTGCCAGCAGCTCCGACCGATATTCACCCCTCCACTTT.

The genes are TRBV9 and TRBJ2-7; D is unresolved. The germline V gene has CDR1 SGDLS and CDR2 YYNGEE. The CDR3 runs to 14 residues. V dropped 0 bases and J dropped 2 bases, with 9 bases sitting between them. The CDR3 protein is CASSVGSQPYEQYF. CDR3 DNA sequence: TGTGCCAGCAGCGTAGGGTCCCAACCCTACGAGCAGTACTTC.

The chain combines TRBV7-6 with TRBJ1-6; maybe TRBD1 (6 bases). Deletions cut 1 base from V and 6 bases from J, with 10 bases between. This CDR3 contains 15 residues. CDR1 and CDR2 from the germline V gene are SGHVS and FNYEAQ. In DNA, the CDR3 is TGTGCCAGCAGCTTAGTCCAGGGGAGTAATTCACCCCTCCACTTT. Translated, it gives CASSLVQGSNSPLHF.

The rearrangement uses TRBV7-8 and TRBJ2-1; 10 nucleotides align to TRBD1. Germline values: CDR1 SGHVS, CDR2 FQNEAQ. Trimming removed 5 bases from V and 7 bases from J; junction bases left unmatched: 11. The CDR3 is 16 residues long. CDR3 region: CASSLKRDRGWNEQFF. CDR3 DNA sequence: TGTGCCAGCAGCCTTAAACGGGACAGGGGTTGGAATGAGCAGTTCTTC.

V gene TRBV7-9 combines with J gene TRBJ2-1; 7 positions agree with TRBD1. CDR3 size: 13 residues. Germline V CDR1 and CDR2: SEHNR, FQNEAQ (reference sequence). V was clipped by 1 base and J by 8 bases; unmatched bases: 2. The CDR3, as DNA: TGTGCCAGCAGCTTAGGACAGGGCTATGAGCAGTTCTTC. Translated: CASSLGQGYEQFF.

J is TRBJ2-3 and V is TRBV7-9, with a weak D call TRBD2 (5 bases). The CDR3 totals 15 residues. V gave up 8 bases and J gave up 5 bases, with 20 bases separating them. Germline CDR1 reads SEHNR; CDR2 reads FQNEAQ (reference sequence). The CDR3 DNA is TGTGCCAGCTCCGGTCAGGCGAAACGGGGAGATACGCAGTATTTT. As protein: CASSGQAKRGDTQYF.

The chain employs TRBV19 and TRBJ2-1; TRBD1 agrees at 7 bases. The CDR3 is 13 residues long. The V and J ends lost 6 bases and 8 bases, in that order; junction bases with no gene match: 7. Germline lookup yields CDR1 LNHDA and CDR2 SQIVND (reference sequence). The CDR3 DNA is TGTGCCAGTAGCGACACAGGGGCCCATGAGCAGTTCTTC. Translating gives CASSDTGAHEQFF.

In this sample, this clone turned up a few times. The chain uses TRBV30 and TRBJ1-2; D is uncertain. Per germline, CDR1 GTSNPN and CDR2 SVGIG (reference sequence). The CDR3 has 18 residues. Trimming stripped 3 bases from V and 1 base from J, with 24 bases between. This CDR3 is CAWRAISSRGGRNYGYTF. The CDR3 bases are TGTGCCTGGAGGGCGATTTCCTCCCGGGGAGGGCGTAACTATGGCTACACCTTC.

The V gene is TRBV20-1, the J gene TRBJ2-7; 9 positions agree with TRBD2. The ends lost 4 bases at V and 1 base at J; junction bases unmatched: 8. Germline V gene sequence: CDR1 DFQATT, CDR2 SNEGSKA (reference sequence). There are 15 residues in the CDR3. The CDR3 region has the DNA TGCAGTGCTACTGAGACTAGCGGCCTATCCTACGAGCAGTACTTC. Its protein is CSATETSGLSYEQYF.

As DNA, the CDR3 is TGTGCCACCAGTGATTTTACTACCGGGACAGGGGTCCCCTACAATGAGCAGTTCTTC. Amino acid sequence: CATSDFTTGTGVPYNEQFF. The V and J genes are TRBV24-1 and TRBJ2-1; 10 bases agree with TRBD1. The CDR3 is made up of 19 amino acids. The germline CDR1 and CDR2 sequences are KGHDR and SFDVKD. After removal of 1 base from V and 2 bases from J, the junction contained 10 bases not matched to a gene.

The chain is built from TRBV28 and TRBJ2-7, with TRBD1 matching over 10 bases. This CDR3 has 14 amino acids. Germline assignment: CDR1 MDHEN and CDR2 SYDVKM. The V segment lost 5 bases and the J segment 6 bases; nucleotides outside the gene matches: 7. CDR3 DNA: TGTGCCAGCAGTCCTCCGGGACAGGGGTTCGAGCAGTACTTC. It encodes CASSPPGQGFEQYF. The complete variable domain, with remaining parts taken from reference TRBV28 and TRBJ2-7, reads DVKVTQSSRYLVKRTGEKVFLECVQDMDHENMFWYRQDPGLGLRLIYFSYDVKMKEKGDIPEGYSVSREKKERFSLILESASTNQTSMYLCASSPPGQGFEQYFGPGTRLTVT.

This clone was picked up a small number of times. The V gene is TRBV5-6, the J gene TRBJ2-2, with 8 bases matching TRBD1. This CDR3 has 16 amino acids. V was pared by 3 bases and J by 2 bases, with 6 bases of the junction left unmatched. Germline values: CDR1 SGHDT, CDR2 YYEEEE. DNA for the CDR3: TGTGCCAGCAGCTGGTCAGGACAGGGCAACACCGGGGAGCTGTTTTTT. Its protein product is CASSWSGQGNTGELFF.

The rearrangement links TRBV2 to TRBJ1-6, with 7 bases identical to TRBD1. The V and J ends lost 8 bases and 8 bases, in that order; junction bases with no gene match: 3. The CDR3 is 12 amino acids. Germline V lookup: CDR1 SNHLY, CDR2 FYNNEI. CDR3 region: CASGQDDSPLHF. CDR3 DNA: TGTGCCAGCGGACAGGACGATTCACCCCTCCACTTT.

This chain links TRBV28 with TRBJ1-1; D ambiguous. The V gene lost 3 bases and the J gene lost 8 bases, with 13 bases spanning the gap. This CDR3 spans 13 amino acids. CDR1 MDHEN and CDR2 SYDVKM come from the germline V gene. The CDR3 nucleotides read TGTGCCAGCAGTTTTGAGGGCCGGCGGGAAGCTTTCTTT. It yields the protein CASSFEGRREAFF. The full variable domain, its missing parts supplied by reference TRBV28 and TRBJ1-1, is DVKVTQSSRYLVKRTGEKVFLECVQDMDHENMFWYRQDPGLGLRLIYFSYDVKMKEKGDIPEGYSVSREKKERFSLILESASTNQTSMYLCASSFEGRREAFFGQGTRLTVV.

DNA for the CDR3: TGTGCCAGTAGTAAAGGCGGGTACTTC. It encodes CASSKGGYF. The V call is TRBV19, the J call TRBJ2-5; D uncertain. CDR1 is LNHDA, CDR2 SQIVND, per germline (reference sequence). The germline V and J ends were trimmed by 4 bases and 13 bases, with 7 bases remaining between them. The CDR3 has 9 amino acids.

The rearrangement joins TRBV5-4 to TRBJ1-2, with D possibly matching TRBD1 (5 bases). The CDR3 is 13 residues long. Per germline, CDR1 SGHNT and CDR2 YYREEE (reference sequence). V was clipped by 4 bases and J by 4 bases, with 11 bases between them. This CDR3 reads CASSPGATYGYTF. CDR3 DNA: TGTGCCAGCAGCCCCGGGGCGACCTATGGCTACACCTTC. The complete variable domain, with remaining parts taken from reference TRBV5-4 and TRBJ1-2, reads ETGVTQSPTHLIKTRGQQVTLRCSSQSGHNTVSWYQQALGQGPQFIFQYYREEENGRGNFPPRFSGLQFPNYSSELNVNALELDDSALYLCASSPGATYGYTFGSGTRLTVV.

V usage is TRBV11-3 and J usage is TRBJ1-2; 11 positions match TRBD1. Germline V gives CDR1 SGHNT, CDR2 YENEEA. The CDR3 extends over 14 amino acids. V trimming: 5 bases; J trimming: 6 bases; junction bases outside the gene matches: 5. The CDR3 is CASSPRDRGDGYTF. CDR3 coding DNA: TGTGCCAGCAGCCCCCGGGACAGGGGGGATGGCTACACCTTC.

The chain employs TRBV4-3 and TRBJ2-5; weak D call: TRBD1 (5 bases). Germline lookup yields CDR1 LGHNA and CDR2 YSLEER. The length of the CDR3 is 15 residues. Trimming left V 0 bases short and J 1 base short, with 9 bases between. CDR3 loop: CASSQDHQGQETQYF. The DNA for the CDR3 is TGCGCCAGCAGCCAAGATCACCAGGGCCAAGAGACCCAGTACTTC.

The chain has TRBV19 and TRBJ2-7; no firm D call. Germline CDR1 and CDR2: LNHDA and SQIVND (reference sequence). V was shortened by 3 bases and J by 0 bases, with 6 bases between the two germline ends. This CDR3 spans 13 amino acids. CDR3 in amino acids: CASSIVFSYEQYF. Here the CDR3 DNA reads TGTGCCAGTAGTATCGTTTTCTCCTACGAGCAGTACTTC.

The DNA of the CDR3 is TGCGCCAGCAGCTTACAGCTCAGTGACACAGATACGCAGTATTTT. This sequence encodes CASSLQLSDTDTQYF. The rearrangement joins TRBV5-1 to TRBJ2-3; D gene unclear. Germline V gene data show CDR1 as SGHRS and CDR2 as YFSETQ. The length of the CDR3 is 15 residues. V dropped 2 bases and J dropped 2 bases, with 12 bases sitting between them.

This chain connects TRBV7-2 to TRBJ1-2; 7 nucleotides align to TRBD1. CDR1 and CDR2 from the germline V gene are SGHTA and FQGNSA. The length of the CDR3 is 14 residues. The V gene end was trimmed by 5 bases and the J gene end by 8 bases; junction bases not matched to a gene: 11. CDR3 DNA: TGTGCCAGCAGCCAAGACAGGGCCCTTGGGGGCTACACCTTC. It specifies CASSQDRALGGYTF. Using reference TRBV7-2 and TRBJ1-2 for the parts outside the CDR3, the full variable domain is GAGVSQSPSNKVTEKGKDVELRCDPISGHTALYWYRQSLGQGLEFLIYFQGNSAPDKSGLPSDRFSAERTGGSVSTLTIQRTQQEDSAVYLCASSQDRALGGYTFGSGTRLTVV.

The CDR3: CASSAAQQVYNEQFF. The CDR3 DNA is TGTGCCAGCAGCGCTGCCCAGCAAGTCTACAATGAGCAGTTCTTC. This chain links TRBV7-2 with TRBJ2-1; D call uncertain. From germline, CDR1 is SGHTA and CDR2 FQGNSA. The CDR3 covers 15 residues. V lost 5 bases to trimming and J lost 3 bases, with 14 bases between them.

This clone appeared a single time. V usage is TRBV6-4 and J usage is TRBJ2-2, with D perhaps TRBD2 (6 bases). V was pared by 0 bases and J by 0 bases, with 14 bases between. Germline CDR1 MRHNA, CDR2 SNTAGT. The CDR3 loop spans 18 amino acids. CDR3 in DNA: TGTGCCAGCAGTGACTCGGCGGGAAATTACCCGAACACCGGGGAGCTGTTTTTT. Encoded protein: CASSDSAGNYPNTGELFF.